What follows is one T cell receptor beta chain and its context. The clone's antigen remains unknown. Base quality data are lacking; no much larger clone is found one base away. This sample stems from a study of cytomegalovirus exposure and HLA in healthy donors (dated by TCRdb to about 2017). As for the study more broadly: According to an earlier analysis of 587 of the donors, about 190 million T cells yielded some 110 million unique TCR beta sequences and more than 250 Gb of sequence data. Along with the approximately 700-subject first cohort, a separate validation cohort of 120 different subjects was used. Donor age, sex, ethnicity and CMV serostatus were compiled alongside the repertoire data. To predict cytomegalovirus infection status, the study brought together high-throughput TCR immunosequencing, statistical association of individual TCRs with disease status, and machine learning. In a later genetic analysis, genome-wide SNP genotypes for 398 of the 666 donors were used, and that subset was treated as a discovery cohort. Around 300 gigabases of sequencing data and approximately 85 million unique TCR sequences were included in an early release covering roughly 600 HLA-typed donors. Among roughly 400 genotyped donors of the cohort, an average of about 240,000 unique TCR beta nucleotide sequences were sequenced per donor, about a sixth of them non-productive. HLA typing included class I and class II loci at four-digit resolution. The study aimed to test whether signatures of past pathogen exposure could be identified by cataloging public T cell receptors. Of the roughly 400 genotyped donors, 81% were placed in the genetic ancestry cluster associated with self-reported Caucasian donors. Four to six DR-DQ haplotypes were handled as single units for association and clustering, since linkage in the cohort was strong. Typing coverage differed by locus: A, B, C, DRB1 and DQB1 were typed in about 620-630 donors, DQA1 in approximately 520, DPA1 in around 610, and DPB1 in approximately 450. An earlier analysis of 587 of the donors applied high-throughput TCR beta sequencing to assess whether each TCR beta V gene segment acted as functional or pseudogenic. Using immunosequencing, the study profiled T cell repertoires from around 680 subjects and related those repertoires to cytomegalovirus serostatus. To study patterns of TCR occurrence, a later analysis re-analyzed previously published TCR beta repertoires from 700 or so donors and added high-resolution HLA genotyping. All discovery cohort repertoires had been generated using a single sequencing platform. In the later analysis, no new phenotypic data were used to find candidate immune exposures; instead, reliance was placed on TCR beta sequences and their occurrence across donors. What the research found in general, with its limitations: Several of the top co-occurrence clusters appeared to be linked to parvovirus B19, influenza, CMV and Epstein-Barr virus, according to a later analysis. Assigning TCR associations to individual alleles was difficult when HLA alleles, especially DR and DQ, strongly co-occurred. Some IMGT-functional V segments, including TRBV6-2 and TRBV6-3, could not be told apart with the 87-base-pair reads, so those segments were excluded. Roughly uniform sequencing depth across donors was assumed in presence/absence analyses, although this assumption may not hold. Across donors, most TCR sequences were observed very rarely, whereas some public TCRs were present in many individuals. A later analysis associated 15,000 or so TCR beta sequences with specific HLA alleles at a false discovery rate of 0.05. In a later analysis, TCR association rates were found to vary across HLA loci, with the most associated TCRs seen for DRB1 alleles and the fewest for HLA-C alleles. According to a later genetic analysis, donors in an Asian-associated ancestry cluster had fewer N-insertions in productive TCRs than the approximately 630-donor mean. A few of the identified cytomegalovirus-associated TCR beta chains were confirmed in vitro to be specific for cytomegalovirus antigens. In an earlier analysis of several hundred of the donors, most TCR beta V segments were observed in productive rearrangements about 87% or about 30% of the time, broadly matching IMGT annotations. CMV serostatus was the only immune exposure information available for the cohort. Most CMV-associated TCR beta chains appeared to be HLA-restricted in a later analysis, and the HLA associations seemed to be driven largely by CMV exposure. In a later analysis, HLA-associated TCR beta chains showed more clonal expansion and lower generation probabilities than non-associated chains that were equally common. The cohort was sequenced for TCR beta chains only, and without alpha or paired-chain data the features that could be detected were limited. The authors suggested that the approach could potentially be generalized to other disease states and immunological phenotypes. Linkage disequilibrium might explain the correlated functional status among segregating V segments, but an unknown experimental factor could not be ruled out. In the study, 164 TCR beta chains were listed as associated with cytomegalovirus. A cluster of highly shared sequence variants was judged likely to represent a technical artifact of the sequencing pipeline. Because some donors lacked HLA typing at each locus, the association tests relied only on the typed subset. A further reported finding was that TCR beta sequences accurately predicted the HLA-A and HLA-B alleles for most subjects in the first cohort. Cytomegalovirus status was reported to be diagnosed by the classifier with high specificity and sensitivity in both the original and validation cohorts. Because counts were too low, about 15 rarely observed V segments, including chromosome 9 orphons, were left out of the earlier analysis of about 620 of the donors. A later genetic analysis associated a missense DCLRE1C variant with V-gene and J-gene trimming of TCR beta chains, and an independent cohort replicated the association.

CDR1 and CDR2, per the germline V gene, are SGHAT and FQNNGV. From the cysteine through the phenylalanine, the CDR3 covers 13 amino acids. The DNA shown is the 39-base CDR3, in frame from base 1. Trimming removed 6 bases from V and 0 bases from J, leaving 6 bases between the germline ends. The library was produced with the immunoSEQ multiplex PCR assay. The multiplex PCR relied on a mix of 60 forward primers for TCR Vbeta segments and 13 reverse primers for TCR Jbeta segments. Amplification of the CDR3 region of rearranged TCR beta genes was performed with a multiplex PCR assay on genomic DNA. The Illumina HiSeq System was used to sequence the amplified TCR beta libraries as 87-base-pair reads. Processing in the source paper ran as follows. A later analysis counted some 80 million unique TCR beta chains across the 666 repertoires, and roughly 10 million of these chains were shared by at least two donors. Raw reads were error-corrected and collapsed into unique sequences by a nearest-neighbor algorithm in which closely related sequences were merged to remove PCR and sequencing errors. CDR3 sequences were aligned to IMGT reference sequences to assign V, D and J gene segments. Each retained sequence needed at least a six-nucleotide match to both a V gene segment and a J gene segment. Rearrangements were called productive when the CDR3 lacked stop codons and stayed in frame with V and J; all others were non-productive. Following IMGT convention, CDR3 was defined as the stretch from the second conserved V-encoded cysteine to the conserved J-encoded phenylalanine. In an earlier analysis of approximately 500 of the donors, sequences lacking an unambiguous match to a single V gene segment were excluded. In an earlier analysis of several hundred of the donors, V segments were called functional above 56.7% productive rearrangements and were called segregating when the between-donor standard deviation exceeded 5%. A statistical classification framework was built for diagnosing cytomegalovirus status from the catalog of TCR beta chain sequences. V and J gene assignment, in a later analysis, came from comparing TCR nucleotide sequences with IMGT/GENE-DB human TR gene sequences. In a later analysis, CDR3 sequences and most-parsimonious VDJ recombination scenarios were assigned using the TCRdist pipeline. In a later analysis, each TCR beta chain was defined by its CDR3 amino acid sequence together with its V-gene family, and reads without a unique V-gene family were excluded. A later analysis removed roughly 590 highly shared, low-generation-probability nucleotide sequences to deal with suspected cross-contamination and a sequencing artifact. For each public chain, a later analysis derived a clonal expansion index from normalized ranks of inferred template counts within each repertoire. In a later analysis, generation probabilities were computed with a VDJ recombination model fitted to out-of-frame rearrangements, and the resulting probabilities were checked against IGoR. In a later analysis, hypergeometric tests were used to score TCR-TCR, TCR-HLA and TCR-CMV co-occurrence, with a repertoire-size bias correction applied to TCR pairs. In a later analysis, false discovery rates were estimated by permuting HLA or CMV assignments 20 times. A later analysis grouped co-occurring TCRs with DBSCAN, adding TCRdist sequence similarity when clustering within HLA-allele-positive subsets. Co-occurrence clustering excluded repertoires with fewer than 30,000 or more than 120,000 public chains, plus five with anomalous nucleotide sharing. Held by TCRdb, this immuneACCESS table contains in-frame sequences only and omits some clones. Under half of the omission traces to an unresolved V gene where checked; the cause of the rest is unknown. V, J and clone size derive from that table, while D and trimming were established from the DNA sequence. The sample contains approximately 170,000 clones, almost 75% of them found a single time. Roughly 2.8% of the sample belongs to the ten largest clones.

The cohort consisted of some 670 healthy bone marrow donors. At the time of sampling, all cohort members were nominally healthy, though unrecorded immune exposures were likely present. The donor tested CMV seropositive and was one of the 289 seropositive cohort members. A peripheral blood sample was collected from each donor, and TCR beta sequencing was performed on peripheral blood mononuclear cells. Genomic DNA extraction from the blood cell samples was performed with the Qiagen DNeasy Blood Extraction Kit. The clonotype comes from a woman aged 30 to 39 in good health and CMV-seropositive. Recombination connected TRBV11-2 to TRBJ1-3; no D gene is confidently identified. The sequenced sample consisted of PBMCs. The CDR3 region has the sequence CASRLISGNTIYF. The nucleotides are TGTGCCAGCAGACTGATCTCTGGAAACACCATATATTTT.